Presented here are 12 T cell receptor beta chains from one specimen sequenced in a study of blood T cell repertoires in COVID-19. Profiling relied on immunoSEQ multiplex PCR, and the TCRdb table lists in-frame clones only, not all of them. The sample has 86,000 or so clones; roughly nine tenths are singletons. The specimen sequenced was peripheral blood. These receptors were collected from a woman between 50 and 59 years old in a cohort sampled during active COVID-19.

V gene TRBV6-5 combines with J gene TRBJ2-7, with 10 positions matching TRBD2. Per the germline V gene, CDR1 is MNHEY and CDR2 is SVGAGI. J gave up 7 bases and V 6 bases, and 12 bases lay outside the gene matches. The CDR3 loop spans 15 amino acids. The CDR3 region is CASSALAGALREQYF. CDR3 DNA sequence: TGTGCCAGCAGCGCTCTAGCGGGGGCCCTACGGGAGCAGTACTTC.

J is TRBJ1-3 and V is TRBV29-1, with D perhaps TRBD1 (5 bases). The CDR3 is 14 amino acids. The germline gives CDR1 SQVTM, CDR2 ANQGSEA. The V gene lost 6 bases and the J gene lost 2 bases, with 14 bases spanning the gap. The chain's CDR3 is CSVKDKVPGNTIYF. In DNA, the CDR3 is TGCAGCGTAAAGGACAAGGTCCCTGGAAACACCATATATTTT.

This chain links TRBV15 with TRBJ2-3; D unresolved. The CDR3 contains 13 residues. Trimming removed 7 bases at V and 0 bases at J, with 8 bases between. Germline V gives CDR1 LNHNV, CDR2 YYDKDF (reference sequence). The CDR3 coding sequence is TGTGCCACCACCCCTCTTAGCACAGATACGCAGTATTTT. Translation: CATTPLSTDTQYF.

The CDR3 protein is CARQGIIIGENIQYF. The CDR3 DNA reads as TGTGCCAGGCAGGGGATAATTATAGGGGAAAACATTCAGTACTTC. J is TRBJ2-4 and V is TRBV2; the D gene is possibly TRBD1 (6 bases). The germline V gene has CDR1 SNHLY and CDR2 FYNNEI. The CDR3 sequence is 15 residues long. V was cut by 9 bases and J by 5 bases, with 20 bases left in between.

The chain joins TRBV12-3 or TRBV12-4 to TRBJ1-1; tentative D call: TRBD1 (6 bases). The germline V and J ends were trimmed by 6 bases and 11 bases, with 13 bases remaining between them. This CDR3 comprises 11 residues. The CDR3 here is CASSTSGVAFF. As DNA, the CDR3 is TGTGCCAGCAGCACCTCAGGGGTGGCTTTCTTT.

The rearrangement uses TRBV15 and TRBJ2-1; TRBD1 agrees at 7 bases. Per germline, CDR1 LNHNV and CDR2 YYDKDF (reference sequence). V gave up 1 base and J gave up 7 bases; unmatched junction bases: 7. The CDR3 contains 15 residues. The DNA of the CDR3 is TGTGCCACCAGCAGAGCGAGACAGGGAGTGAATGAGCAGTTCTTC. Translation: CATSRARQGVNEQFF.

J is TRBJ2-2 and V is TRBV19; possible D gene TRBD2, 7 bases. The CDR3 contains 17 residues. From germline, CDR1 is LNHDA and CDR2 SQIVND (reference sequence). Trimming pared 2 bases from V and 1 base from J, leaving 14 bases between. The CDR3 loop is CASSIIGGGRNTGELFF. The CDR3 region has the DNA TGTGCCAGTAGTATAATTGGCGGGGGCCGGAACACCGGGGAGCTGTTTTTT.

The gene calls are TRBV10-3 and TRBJ2-1; the match to TRBD2 covers 7 bases. Germline CDR1 is ENHRY and CDR2 is SYGVKD. The trim removed 6 bases at V and 5 bases at J, leaving 4 bases unmatched. The CDR3 sequence is 13 residues long. CDR3: CAIRYREDNEQFF. CDR3 coding DNA: TGTGCCATCAGGTACCGGGAGGACAATGAGCAGTTCTTC.

The chain links TRBV4-2 to TRBJ1-1; 7 nucleotides match TRBD1. The CDR3 is 16 residues long. Germline V gene lookup returns CDR1 LGHNA and CDR2 YNFKEQ. Trimming at V came to 0 bases and at J to 11 bases, leaving 15 bases not matched to a gene. The CDR3 loop reads CASSQDQTGVWGLAFF. The CDR3 DNA follows: TGTGCCAGCAGCCAAGATCAAACAGGGGTATGGGGTCTCGCTTTCTTT.

The chain joins TRBV5-1 to TRBJ1-4, with D possibly matching TRBD1 (5 bases). This CDR3 spans 18 amino acids. Germline assignment: CDR1 SGHRS and CDR2 YFSETQ. The V end lost 1 base, the J end lost 0 bases, and 16 bases lay between the germline ends. CDR3 DNA: TGCGCCAGCAGCTTGCAACCTACAGGAGTCGCAACTAATGAAAAACTGTTTTTT. The encoded protein is CASSLQPTGVATNEKLFF.

V is TRBV5-1 and J is TRBJ2-1, with D tentatively TRBD2 (6 bases). This CDR3 is built from 16 residues. The germline V gene encodes CDR1 SGHRS and CDR2 YFSETQ. V lost 0 bases to trimming and J lost 2 bases, with 12 bases between them. DNA for the CDR3: TGCGCCAGCAGCTTGGCCGGCGGGGATACCTACAATGAGCAGTTCTTC. As protein: CASSLAGGDTYNEQFF.

The gene calls are TRBV13 and TRBJ1-1; TRBD1 might be the D (5 bases). The CDR3 has 15 amino acids. V lost 0 bases and J lost 4, with 12 bases in between. Germline lookup yields CDR1 PRHDT and CDR2 FYEKMQ (reference sequence). Here the CDR3 reads CASSLGVAGGTEAFF. The CDR3 coding sequence is TGTGCCAGCAGCTTAGGGGTAGCCGGGGGCACTGAAGCTTTCTTT.